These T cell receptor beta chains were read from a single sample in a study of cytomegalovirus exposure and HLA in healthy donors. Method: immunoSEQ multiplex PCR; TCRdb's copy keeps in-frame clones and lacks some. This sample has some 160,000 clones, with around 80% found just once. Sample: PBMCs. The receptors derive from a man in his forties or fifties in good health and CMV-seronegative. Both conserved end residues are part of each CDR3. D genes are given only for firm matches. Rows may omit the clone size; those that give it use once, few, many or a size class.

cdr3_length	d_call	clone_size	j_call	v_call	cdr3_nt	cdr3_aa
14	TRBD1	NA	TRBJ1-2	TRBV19	TGTGCCAGTAGTATAGCTGGAGGGGGCGTCGGCTACACCTTC	CASSIAGGGVGYTF
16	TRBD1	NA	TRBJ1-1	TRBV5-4	TGTGCCAGCAGCGGGAAACAGGGGCCACGGAACACTGAAGCTTTCTTT	CASSGKQGPRNTEAFF
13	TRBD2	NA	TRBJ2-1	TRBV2	TGTGCCAGCAGTGAGGGACGACTAGCGGGTGAGTTCTTC	CASSEGRLAGEFF
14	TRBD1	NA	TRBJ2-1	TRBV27	TGTGCCAGCAGTGTACAGGGGCGGCAAAATGAGCAGTTCTTC	CASSVQGRQNEQFF
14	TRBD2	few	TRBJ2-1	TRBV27	TGTGCCAGCAGTTCGGCGGGAGGGCCCAATGAGCAGTTCTTC	CASSSAGGPNEQFF
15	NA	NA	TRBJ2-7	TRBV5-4	TGTGCCAGCAGCTTGGATACAAGTTCATCCTCCGAGCAGTACTTC	CASSLDTSSSSEQYF
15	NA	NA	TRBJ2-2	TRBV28	TGTGCCAGCAGTTTAGTTCTGGGGCACACCGGGGAGCTGTTTTTT	CASSLVLGHTGELFF
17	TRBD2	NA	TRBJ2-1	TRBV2	TGTGCCAGCAGTGCTGTCGGGACTAGCGGCTCCTACAATGAGCAGTTCTTC	CASSAVGTSGSYNEQFF
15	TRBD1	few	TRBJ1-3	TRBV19	TGTGCCAGCCTAGACAGGGGATCTTCTGGAAACACCATATATTTT	CASLDRGSSGNTIYF
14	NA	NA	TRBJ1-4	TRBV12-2	TGTGCAAGTCGACGGACAGGCCGAGGGGAAAAACTGTTTTTT	CASRRTGRGEKLFF
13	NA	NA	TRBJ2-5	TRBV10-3	TGTGCCATCAGTGATATGAGAAAAGAGACCCAGTACTTC	CAISDMRKETQYF
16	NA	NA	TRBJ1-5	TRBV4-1	TGCGCCAGCAGCTCAGAAACCGGGGGGGGCTATCAGCCCCAGCATTTT	CASSSETGGGYQPQHF
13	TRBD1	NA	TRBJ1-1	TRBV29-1	TGCAGCGTTGAGGGGACAGATAACACTGAAGCTTTCTTT	CSVEGTDNTEAFF
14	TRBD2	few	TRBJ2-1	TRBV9	TGTGCCAGCAGCGTAGCTTCTAGCGGCAATGAGCAGTTCTTC	CASSVASSGNEQFF
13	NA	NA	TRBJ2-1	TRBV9	TGTGCCAGCAGCGTCACGGGTAAAGATGAGCAGTTCTTC	CASSVTGKDEQFF
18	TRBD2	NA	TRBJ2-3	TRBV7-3	TGTGCCAGCAGCTTAGGAGGACTAGCGGGAGGGCTCGTGGATACGCAGTATTTT	CASSLGGLAGGLVDTQYF
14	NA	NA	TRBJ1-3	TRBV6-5	TGTGCCAGCAGTGAATACAGGGCCGGAAACACCATATATTTT	CASSEYRAGNTIYF
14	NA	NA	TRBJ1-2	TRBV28	TGTGCCAGCAGAACAGGAGGGTCTAACTATGGCTACACCTTC	CASRTGGSNYGYTF
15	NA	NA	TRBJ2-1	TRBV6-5	TGTGCCAGCAGTTACCTCCGGTCCTCCTACAATGAGCAGTTCTTC	CASSYLRSSYNEQFF
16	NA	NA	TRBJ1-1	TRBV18	TGTGCCAGCTCGTGGGCCGAGACAGCAACAGACACTGAAGCTTTCTTT	CASSWAETATDTEAFF
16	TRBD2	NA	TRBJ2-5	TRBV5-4	TGTGCCAGCAGCTTGGCCGGGGGAGGGCCTGCCGAGACCCAGTACTTC	CASSLAGGGPAETQYF
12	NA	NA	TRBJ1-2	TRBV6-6	TGTGCCAGCAGTCTTGTTAGCTATGGCTACACCTTC	CASSLVSYGYTF
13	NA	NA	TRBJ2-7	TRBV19	TGTGCCAGTAGTATCCCCCCCGCGGACGAGCAGTACTTC	CASSIPPADEQYF
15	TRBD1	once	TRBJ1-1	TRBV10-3	TGTGCCATCAGTGAGTTAAGGACAGGTTTCTCTGAAGCTTTCTTT	CAISELRTGFSEAFF
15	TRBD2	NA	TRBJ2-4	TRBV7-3	TGTGCCAGCAGCCCAGGACTAGCGGCCAAAAACATTCAGTACTTC	CASSPGLAAKNIQYF
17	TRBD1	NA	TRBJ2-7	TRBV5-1	TGCGCCAGCAGCTTGCTGGCATCGGAGGCAGGGGGTTACGAGCAGTACTTC	CASSLLASEAGGYEQYF
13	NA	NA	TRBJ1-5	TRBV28	TGTGCCAGCATGCGGGGAGGCAATCAGCCCCAGCATTTT	CASMRGGNQPQHF
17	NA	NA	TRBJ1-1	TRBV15	TGTGCCACCGTAATTACCTCAGGGGCCCGCATGGACACTGAAGCTTTCTTT	CATVITSGARMDTEAFF
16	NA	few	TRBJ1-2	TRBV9	TGTGCCAGCAGCGCCCAGGGCCAGGGGTCGATTAGCGGCTACACCTTC	CASSAQGQGSISGYTF